This TCR beta chain was captured in a study of control samples from healthy donors and cancer patients. The CDR3 covers 14 residues. The ends lost 4 bases at V and 5 bases at J; junction bases unmatched: 7. Germline V CDR1 and CDR2: KGHSH, LQKENI. Assay used: immunoSEQ multiplex PCR; TCRdb lists only in-frame clones, some missing. The sample gives 85,000 to 120,000 clones, 92% of which show up once; about 2.5% is in the top ten. This TCR came from a woman aged 18-35 years in good health. The chain carries TRBV18 and TRBJ2-7; 8 bases match TRBD1. The sequenced material came from blood. CDR3 protein: CASSQDRGMNEQYF. The CDR3 coding sequence is TGTGCCAGCTCACAAGACAGGGGAATGAACGAGCAGTACTTC.